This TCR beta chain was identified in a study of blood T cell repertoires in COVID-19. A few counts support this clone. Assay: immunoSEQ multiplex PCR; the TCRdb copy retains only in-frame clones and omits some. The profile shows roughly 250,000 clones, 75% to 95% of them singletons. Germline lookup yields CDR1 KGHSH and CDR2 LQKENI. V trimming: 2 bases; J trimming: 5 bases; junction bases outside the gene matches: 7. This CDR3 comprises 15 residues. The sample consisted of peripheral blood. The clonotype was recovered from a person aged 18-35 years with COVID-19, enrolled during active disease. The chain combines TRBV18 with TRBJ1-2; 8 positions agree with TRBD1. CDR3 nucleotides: TGTGCCAGCTCACCAGGCGCAGGGGGCGATTATGGCTACACCTTC. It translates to CASSPGAGGDYGYTF. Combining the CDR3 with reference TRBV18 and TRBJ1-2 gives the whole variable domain NAGVMQNPRHLVRRRGQEARLRCSPMKGHSHVYWYRQLPEEGLKFMVYLQKENIIDESGMPKERFSAEFPKEGPSILRIQQVVRGDSAAYFCASSPGAGGDYGYTFGSGTRLTVV.